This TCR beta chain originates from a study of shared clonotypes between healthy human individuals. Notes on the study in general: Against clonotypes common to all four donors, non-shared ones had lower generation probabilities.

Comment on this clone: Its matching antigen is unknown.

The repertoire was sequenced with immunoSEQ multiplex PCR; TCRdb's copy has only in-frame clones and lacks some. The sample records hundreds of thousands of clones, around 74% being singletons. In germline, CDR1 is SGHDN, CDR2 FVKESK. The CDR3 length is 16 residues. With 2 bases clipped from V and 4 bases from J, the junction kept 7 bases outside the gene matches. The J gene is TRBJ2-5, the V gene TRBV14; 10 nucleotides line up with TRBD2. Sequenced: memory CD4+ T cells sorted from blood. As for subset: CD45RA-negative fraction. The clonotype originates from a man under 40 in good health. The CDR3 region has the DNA TGTGCCAGCAGCCAATTTCTAGCGGGAGTCACAGAGACCCAGTACTTC. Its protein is CASSQFLAGVTETQYF.